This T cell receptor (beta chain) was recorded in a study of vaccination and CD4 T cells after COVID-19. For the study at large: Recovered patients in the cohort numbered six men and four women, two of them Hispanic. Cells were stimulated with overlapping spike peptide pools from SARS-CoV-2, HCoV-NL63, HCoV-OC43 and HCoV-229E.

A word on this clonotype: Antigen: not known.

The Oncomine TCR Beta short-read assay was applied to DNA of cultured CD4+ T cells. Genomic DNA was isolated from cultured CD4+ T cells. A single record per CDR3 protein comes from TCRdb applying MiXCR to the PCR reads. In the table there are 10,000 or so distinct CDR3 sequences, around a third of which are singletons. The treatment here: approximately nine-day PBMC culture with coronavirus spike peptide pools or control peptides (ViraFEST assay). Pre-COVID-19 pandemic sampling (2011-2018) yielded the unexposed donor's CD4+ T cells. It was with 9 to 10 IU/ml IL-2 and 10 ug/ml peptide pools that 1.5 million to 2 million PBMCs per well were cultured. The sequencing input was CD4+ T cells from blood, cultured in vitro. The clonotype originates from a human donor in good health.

The CDR3 DNA is TGTGCCAGCACCGGACAGGAAAAAGATACGCAGTATTTT. This sequence encodes CASTGQEKDTQYF. The rearrangement joins TRBV27 to TRBJ2-3; 7 bases line up with TRBD1. Germline assignment: CDR1 MNHEY and CDR2 SMNVEV (reference sequence). This CDR3 is 13 amino acids long. The trim removed 7 bases at V and 5 bases at J, leaving 6 bases unmatched.